Shown below are 8 T cell receptor beta chains from a single sample sequenced in a study of blood T cells in healthy people across ages. For the second PCR, which ran for roughly 7 to 11 cycles, a sample-barcoded 5' primer and a J-beta primer mix were used. TCRdb processed the 5' RACE reads anew with MiXCR; each CDR3 protein has one entry. Of 500,000 to 550,000 distinct CDR3 sequences listed, around 24% are singletons. This sample also belongs to another study, concerning T cells of mothers and their children.

What was sequenced was blood. The source is a boy aged 5-17 years in good health.

The chain has TRBV29-1 and TRBJ2-3, with 8 bases matching TRBD1. The CDR3 loop spans 13 amino acids. Losses at the gene ends were 7 bases for V and 6 bases for J; bases not matched to a gene: 9. Looked up from germline, CDR1 is SQVTM and CDR2 is ANQGSEA. The DNA of the CDR3 is TGCAGCGCGCGCCAGGGGGCGGGGGATACGCAGTATTTT. Protein sequence: CSARQGAGDTQYF.

This chain joins TRBV20-1 and TRBJ2-2; D ambiguous. Germline assignment: CDR1 DFQATT and CDR2 SNEGSKA (reference sequence). V shed 3 bases and J shed 5 bases, with 13 bases lying between them. The CDR3 has 14 amino acids. The CDR3, as DNA: TGCAGTGCTAGGCCGGAAATCAAAACCGGGGAGCTGTTTTTT. Its protein is CSARPEIKTGELFF.

This clonotype has only a few counts. The chain couples TRBV27 to TRBJ1-2; TRBD1 is a possible D gene (6 bases). The V and J ends lost 9 bases and 4 bases respectively, with 15 bases between them. Germline CDR1 is MNHEY and CDR2 is SMNVEV (reference sequence). The CDR3 is 13 residues long. The CDR3: CASFPTGTYGYTF. As DNA, the CDR3 is TGTGCCAGTTTCCCAACAGGGACCTATGGCTACACCTTC.

This chain links TRBV4-3 with TRBJ2-1, with 13 bases that match TRBD2. The CDR3 is 17 amino acids. The germline V gene has CDR1 LGHNA and CDR2 YSLEER. The V segment lost 2 bases and the J segment 5 bases; nucleotides outside the gene matches: 6. The CDR3, as DNA: TGCGCCAGCAGCCAACAATGGACTAGCGGGAGCCACAATGAGCAGTTCTTC. Protein product: CASSQQWTSGSHNEQFF.

This chain uses TRBV7-9 with TRBJ2-3; TRBD1 matches at 9 bases. The CDR3 is 18 amino acids. Trimming cost V 5 bases and J 0 bases; bases outside gene matches: 12. Germline V CDR1 and CDR2: SEHNR, FQNEAQ (reference sequence). The CDR3 DNA is TGTGCCAGCAGCCTCCGGACAGGGGACCACCGAAGCACAGATACGCAGTATTTT. Translating gives CASSLRTGDHRSTDTQYF.

Points on this clonotype: At one boundary the junction diverges from the germline segment, which might be a read error. As DNA, the CDR3 is TGTGCCGGCAGCGTAGAAGACTATCAAGTGCAGTACTTC. It is translated as CAGSVEDYQVQYF. The chain has TRBV9 and TRBJ2-7, with D possibly matching TRBD2 (5 bases). The CDR3 consists of 13 residues. Germline-derived CDR1 and CDR2 are SGDLS and YYNGEE. Supplemented by reference TRBV9 and TRBJ2-7, the full variable domain reads DSGVTQTPKHLITATGQRVTLRCSPRSGDLSVYWYQQSLDQGLQFLIQYYNGEERAKGNILERFSAQQFPDLHSELNLSSLELGDSALYFCAGSVEDYQVQYFGPGTRLTVT.

V usage is TRBV4-3 and J usage is TRBJ1-1; 8 bases fit TRBD1. The V and J ends lost 0 bases and 3 bases, in that order; junction bases with no gene match: 9. The germline V gene encodes CDR1 LGHNA and CDR2 YSLEER. CDR3 length equals 17 residues. CDR3 sequence: CASSQDLSRGPHTEAFF. CDR3 coding DNA: TGCGCCAGCAGCCAAGATCTTAGCAGGGGGCCGCACACTGAAGCTTTCTTT.

This clonotype was counted between two and nine times. This chain uses TRBV28 with TRBJ2-1; the D gene is possibly TRBD2 (6 bases). This CDR3 is 14 amino acids long. The V gene lost 4 bases and the J gene lost 3 bases, with 10 bases spanning the gap. Per germline, CDR1 MDHEN and CDR2 SYDVKM. The CDR3 DNA sequence: TGTGCCAGCAGTTCCGCGACTAGCTACAATGAGCAGTTCTTC. Protein product: CASSSATSYNEQFF.